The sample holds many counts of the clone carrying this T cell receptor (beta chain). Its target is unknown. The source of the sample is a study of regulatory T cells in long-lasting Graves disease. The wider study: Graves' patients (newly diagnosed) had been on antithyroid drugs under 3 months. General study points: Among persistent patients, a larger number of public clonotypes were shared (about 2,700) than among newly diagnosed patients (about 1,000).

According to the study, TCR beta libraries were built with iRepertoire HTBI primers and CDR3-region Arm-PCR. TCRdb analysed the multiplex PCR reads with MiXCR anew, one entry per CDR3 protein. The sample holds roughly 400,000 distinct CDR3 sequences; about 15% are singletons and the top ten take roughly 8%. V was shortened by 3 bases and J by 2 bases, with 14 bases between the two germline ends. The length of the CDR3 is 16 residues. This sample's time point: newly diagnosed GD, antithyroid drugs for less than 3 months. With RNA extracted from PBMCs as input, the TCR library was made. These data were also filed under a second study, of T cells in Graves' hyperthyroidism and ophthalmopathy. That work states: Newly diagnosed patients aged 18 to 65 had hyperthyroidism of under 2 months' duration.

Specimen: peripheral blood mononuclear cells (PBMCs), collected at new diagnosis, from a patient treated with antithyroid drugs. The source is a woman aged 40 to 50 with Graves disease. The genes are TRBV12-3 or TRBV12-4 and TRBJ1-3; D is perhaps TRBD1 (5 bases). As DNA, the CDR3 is TGTGCCAGCAGTTTTGGCGCCAGGGTCGCTGGAAACACCATATATTTT. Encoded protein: CASSFGARVAGNTIYF.